This TCR beta chain is from a study of blood T cell repertoires in COVID-19. This clone was detected only once. Profiled with immunoSEQ multiplex PCR; TCRdb holds only in-frame clones, not every one. The sample shows about 230,000 clones, approximately 80% of them seen only once. Sequencing input: peripheral blood. The receptor was isolated from a woman aged 50 to 60 with acute or convalescent COVID-19.

CDR3 residues: CATSLTAARAYNEQFF. In DNA, the CDR3 is TGTGCCACCAGTTTAACTGCGGCGAGAGCCTACAATGAGCAGTTCTTC. V is TRBV24-1 and J is TRBJ2-1; no clear D. In germline, CDR1 is KGHDR, CDR2 SFDVKD. Trimming removed 6 bases from V and 2 bases from J, with 16 bases in between. This CDR3 region has 16 residues.